The 10 T cell receptor beta chains listed next were all sequenced from one sample in a study of blood T cell repertoires in COVID-19. Assay used: immunoSEQ multiplex PCR; TCRdb lists only in-frame clones, some missing. The table shows 200,000 to 300,000 clones, with just under 85% occurring only once. Sequencing used peripheral blood. These receptors all come from a man aged 50 to 60 with acute or convalescent COVID-19.

The V gene is TRBV2, the J gene TRBJ1-4, with 10 bases fitting TRBD1. The CDR3 length is 14 residues. Looked up from germline, CDR1 is SNHLY and CDR2 is FYNNEI. V was clipped by 5 bases and J by 10 bases; unmatched bases: 7. CDR3 residues: CASSRGQGSGKLFF. In DNA, the CDR3 is TGTGCCAGCAGTCGGGGACAGGGGAGTGGAAAACTGTTTTTT.

CDR3 sequence (DNA): TGTGCCAGCAGCTTCGATCTCGGGAGGAATGGGGATACGCAGTATTTT. It specifies CASSFDLGRNGDTQYF. The chain joins TRBV28 to TRBJ2-3, with TRBD2 matching 7 bases. With V trimmed by 6 bases and J by 6 bases, 15 bases remained unmatched. From germline, CDR1 is MDHEN and CDR2 SYDVKM. The CDR3 sequence is 16 residues long.

This chain joins TRBV11-2 and TRBJ2-1; D may be TRBD2 (7 bases). Germline V gives CDR1 SGHAT, CDR2 FQNNGV. The CDR3 runs to 12 residues. The V and J ends lost 5 bases and 9 bases respectively, with 11 bases between them. The CDR3 nucleotides read TGTGCCAGCAGCGAAGGGGGGGCTGAGCAGTTCTTC. It yields the protein CASSEGGAEQFF.

The V gene is TRBV7-9, the J gene TRBJ1-1; D may be TRBD1 (6 bases). V gave up 4 bases and J gave up 5 bases, with 14 bases separating them. The germline V gene has CDR1 SEHNR and CDR2 FQNEAQ (reference sequence). This CDR3 has 14 amino acids. The CDR3, as DNA: TGTGCCAGCAGCTGGCAGGAGAGGGGGACTGAAGCTTTCTTT. Protein: CASSWQERGTEAFF.

The chain has TRBV7-8 and TRBJ1-2; D not resolved. The CDR3 contains 15 residues. V was trimmed by 1 base and J by 0 bases, leaving 9 bases between them. CDR1 is SGHVS and CDR2 is FQNEAQ in the germline V gene. The DNA for the CDR3 is TGTGCCAGCAGCTTAGTGGGCAGAGCTAACTATGGCTACACCTTC. Amino acid sequence: CASSLVGRANYGYTF.

This chain joins TRBV19 and TRBJ2-3, with TRBD2 as a possible D gene (5 bases). The CDR3 totals 17 residues. CDR1 and CDR2 (germline): LNHDA, SQIVND (reference sequence). V gave up 3 bases and J gave up 3 bases, with 19 bases separating them. The CDR3 coding sequence is TGTGCCAGTAGTATTGGGCTCGTGCGGGTTTCAACAGATACGCAGTATTTT. Residues: CASSIGLVRVSTDTQYF.

The rearrangement links TRBV21-1 to TRBJ1-2; the DNA was not compared with TRBD1, the D call given in the table. TRBV21-1 is given as a pseudogene. CDR3 length: 16 residues. The CDR3 DNA sequence: TGTGCCAGCAGCCTCAACAACCAGGGGGGCATCGATGGCTACACCTTC. Protein sequence: CASSLNNQGGIDGYTF.

The CDR3: CATSEGFLAKNIQYF. The CDR3 nucleotides read TGTGCCACCAGCGAGGGCTTTCTAGCCAAAAACATTCAGTACTTC. The chain joins TRBV15 to TRBJ2-4; D may be TRBD2 (5 bases). Per the germline V gene, CDR1 is LNHNV and CDR2 is YYDKDF (reference sequence). V gave up 5 bases and J gave up 0 bases, with 11 bases separating them. CDR3 length: 15 residues.

The rearrangement links TRBV7-9 to TRBJ2-4; maybe TRBD2 (6 bases). V was clipped by 4 bases and J by 6 bases, with 16 bases between them. Germline-derived CDR1 and CDR2 are SEHNR and FQNEAQ (reference sequence). The CDR3 has 15 residues. The CDR3 DNA sequence: TGTGCCAGCAGCTCCGAGGTGGCGCGGGGAAACATTCAGTACTTC. Translated, it gives CASSSEVARGNIQYF.

The chain uses TRBV19 and TRBJ2-1; D gene uncertain. The germline V and J ends were trimmed by 8 bases and 3 bases, with 11 bases remaining between them. The CDR3 covers 13 residues. Germline CDR1 LNHDA, CDR2 SQIVND (reference sequence). CDR3 bases: TGTGCCAGTGGAACAGATATCTACAATGAGCAGTTCTTC. Translation gives CASGTDIYNEQFF. The full variable domain, rest sourced from reference TRBV19 and TRBJ2-1, is DGGITQSPKYLFRKEGQNVTLSCEQNLNHDAMYWYRQDPGQGLRLIYYSQIVNDFQKGDIAEGYSVSREKKESFPLTVTSAQKNPTAFYLCASGTDIYNEQFFGPGTRLTVL.